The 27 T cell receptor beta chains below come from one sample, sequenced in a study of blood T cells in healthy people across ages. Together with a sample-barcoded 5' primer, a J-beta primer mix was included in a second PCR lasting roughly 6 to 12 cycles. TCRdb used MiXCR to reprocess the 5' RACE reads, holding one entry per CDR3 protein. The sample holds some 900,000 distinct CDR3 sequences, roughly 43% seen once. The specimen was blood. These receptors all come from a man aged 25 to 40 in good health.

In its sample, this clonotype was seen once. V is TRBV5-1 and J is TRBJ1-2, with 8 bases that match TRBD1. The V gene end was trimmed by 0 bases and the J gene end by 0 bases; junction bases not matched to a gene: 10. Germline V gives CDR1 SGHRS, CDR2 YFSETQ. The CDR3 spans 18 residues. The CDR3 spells CASSLGQGRLKANYGYTF. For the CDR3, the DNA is TGCGCCAGCAGCTTGGGACAGGGGAGGCTGAAAGCTAACTATGGCTACACCTTC.

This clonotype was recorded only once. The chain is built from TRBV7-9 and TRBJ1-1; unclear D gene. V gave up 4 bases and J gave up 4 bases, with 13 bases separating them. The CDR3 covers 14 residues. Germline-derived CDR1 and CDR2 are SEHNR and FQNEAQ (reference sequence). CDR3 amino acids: CASSYTVSTTEAFF. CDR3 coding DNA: TGTGCCAGCAGCTATACTGTTTCGACCACTGAAGCTTTCTTT.

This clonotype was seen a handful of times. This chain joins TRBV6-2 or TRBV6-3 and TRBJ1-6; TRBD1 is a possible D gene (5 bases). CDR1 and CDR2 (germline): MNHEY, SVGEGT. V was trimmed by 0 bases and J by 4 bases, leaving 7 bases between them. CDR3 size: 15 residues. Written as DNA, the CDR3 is TGTGCCAGCAGTTACTCGAGGGGATATAATTCACCCCTCCACTTT. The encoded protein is CASSYSRGYNSPLHF.

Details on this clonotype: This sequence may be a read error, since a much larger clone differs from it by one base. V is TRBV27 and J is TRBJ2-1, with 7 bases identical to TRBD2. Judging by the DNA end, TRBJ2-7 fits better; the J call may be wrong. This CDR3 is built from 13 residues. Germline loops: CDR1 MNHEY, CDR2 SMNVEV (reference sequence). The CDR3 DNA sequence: TGTGCCAGGCTAGCGGCCTCCTACAATGAGCAGTACTTC. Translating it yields CARLAASYNEQYF.

The CDR3: CASRDGLAGGSSYEQYF. CDR3 in DNA: TGTGCCAGCAGAGACGGACTAGCGGGGGGTTCCTCCTACGAGCAGTACTTC. The chain couples TRBV6-2 or TRBV6-3 to TRBJ2-7; 14 nucleotides align to TRBD2. Germline V gene data show CDR1 as MNHEY and CDR2 as SVGEGT. The CDR3 is 17 residues long. V was pared by 6 bases and J by 0 bases, with 7 bases of the junction left unmatched.

CDR3 residues: CSVDTGTGFEQYF. The DNA for the CDR3 is TGCAGCGTTGATACCGGGACAGGGTTCGAGCAGTACTTC. V and J are TRBV29-1 and TRBJ2-5; 9 bases line up with TRBD1. The end of the DNA fits TRBJ2-7 better, so the J call may be wrong. The length of the CDR3 is 13 residues. Germline-derived CDR1 and CDR2 are SQVTM and ANQGSEA.

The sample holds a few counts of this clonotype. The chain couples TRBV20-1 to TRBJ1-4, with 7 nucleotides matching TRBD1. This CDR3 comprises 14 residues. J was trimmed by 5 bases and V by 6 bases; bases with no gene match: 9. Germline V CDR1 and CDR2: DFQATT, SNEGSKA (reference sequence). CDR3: CSAAPGQLNEKLFF. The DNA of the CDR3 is TGCAGTGCGGCCCCGGGACAGCTGAATGAAAAACTGTTTTTT.

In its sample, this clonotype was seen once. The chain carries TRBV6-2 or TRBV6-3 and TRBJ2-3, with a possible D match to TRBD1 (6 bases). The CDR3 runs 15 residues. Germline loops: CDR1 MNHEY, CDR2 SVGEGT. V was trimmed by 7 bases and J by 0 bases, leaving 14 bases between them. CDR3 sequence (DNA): TGTGCCAGCATACGAGGGGACACTAGCACAGATACGCAGTATTTT. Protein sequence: CASIRGDTSTDTQYF.

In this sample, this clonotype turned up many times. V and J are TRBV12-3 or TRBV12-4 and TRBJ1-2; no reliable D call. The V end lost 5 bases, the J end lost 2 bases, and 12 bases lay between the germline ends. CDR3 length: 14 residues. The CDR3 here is CASSLAGLNYGYTF. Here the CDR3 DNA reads TGTGCCAGCAGTCTGGCCGGCCTCAACTATGGCTACACCTTC.

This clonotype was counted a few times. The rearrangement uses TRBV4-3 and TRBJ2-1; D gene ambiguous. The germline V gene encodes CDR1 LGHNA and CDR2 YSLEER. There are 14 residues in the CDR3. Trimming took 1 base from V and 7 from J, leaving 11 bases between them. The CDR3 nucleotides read TGCGCCAGCAGCCAAGTGCGACATGGTAATGAGCAGTTCTTC. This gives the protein CASSQVRHGNEQFF.

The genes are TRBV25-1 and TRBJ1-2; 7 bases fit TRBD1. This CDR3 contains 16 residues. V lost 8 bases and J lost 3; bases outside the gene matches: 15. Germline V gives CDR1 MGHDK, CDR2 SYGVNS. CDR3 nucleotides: TGTGCCAGCCCAGCCGGGACAGCCCATTCTGACTATGGCTACACCTTC. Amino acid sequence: CASPAGTAHSDYGYTF.

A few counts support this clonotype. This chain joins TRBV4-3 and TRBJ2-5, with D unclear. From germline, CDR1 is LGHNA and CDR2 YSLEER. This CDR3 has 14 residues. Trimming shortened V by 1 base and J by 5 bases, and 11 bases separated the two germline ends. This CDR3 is CASSQGNGWETQYF. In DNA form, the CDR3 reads TGCGCCAGCAGCCAAGGAAACGGGTGGGAGACCCAGTACTTC.

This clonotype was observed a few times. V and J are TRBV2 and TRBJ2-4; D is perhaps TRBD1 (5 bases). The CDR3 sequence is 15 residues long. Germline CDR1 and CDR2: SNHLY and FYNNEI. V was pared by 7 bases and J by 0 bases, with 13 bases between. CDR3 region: CASTYLGVAKNIQYF. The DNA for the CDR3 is TGTGCCAGCACCTATCTAGGGGTAGCCAAAAACATTCAGTACTTC.

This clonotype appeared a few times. CDR3 sequence reads: CASSPQGEQYF. CDR3 nucleotide sequence: TGTGCCAGCAGCCCCCAAGGCGAGCAGTACTTC. This sequence joins TRBV18 and TRBJ2-5; no reliable D call. The DNA end lines up better with TRBJ2-7; the J call may be wrong. This CDR3 is built from 11 residues. Germline-derived CDR1 and CDR2 are KGHSH and LQKENI.

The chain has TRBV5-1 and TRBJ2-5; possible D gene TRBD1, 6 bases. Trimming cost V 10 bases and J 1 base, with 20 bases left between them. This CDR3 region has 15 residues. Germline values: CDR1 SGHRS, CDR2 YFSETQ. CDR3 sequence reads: CAGTSGQLFQETQYF. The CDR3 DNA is TGCGCCGGCACCTCAGGACAGCTCTTCCAAGAGACCCAGTACTTC.

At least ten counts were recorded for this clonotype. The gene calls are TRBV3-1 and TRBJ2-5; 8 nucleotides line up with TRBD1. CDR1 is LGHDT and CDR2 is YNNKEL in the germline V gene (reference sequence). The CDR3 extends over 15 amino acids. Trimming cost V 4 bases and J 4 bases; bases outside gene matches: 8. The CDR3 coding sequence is TGTGCCAGCAGCCCACGGAGGACAGGGCTAGAGACCCAGTACTTC. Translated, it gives CASSPRRTGLETQYF.

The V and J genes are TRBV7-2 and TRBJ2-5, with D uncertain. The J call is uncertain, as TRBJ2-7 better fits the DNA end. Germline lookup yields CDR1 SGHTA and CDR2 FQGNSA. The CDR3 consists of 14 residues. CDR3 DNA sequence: TGTGCCAGCAGCTTAGAGGTCAGTCCCCACGAGCAGTACTTC. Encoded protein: CASSLEVSPHEQYF.

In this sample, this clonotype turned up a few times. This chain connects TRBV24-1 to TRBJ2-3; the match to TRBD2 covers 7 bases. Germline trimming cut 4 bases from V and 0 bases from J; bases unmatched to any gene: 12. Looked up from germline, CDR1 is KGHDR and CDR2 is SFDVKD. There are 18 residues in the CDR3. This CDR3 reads CATSEPSGATSSTDTQYF. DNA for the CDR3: TGTGCCACCAGTGAACCGAGCGGGGCAACAAGCAGCACAGATACGCAGTATTTT.

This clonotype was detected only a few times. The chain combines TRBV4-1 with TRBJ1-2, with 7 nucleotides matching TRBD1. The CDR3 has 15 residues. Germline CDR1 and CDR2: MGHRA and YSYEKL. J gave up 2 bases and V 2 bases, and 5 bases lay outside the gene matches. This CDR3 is CASSQTTGQNYGYTF. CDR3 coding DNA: TGCGCCAGCAGCCAAACGACAGGGCAAAACTATGGCTACACCTTC.

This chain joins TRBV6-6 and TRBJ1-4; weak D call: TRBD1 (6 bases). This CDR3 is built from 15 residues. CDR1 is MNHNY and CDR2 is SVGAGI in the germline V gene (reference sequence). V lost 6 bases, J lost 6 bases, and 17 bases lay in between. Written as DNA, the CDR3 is TGTGCCAGCAGCCCCGGGAGGGGGTTGGATGAAAAACTGTTTTTT. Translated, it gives CASSPGRGLDEKLFF.

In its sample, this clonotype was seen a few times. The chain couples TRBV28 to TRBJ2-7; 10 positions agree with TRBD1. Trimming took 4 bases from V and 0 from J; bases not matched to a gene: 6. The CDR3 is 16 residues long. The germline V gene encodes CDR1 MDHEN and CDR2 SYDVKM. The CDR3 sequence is CASSSPGQGFSYEQYF. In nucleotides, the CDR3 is TGTGCCAGCAGTTCCCCGGGACAGGGGTTCTCCTACGAGCAGTACTTC.

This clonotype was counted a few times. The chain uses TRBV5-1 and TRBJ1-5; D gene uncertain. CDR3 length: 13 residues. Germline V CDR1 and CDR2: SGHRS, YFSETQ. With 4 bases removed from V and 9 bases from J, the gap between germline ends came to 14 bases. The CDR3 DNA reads TGCGCCAGCAGCCTCGAGCCCCTCCTGCCCCAGCATTTT. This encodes CASSLEPLLPQHF. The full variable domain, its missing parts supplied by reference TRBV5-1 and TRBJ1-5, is KAGVTQTPRYLIKTRGQQVTLSCSPISGHRSVSWYQQTPGQGLQFLFEYFSETQRNKGNFPGRFSGRQFSNSRSEMNVSTLELGDSALYLCASSLEPLLPQHFGDGTRLSIL.

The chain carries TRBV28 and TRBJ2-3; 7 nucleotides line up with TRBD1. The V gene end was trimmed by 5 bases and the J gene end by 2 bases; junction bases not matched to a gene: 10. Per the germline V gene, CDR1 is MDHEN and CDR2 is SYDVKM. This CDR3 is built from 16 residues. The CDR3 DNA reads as TGTGCCAGCAGTGGAACCCGGGACAGCCCCACAGATACGCAGTATTTT. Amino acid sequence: CASSGTRDSPTDTQYF.

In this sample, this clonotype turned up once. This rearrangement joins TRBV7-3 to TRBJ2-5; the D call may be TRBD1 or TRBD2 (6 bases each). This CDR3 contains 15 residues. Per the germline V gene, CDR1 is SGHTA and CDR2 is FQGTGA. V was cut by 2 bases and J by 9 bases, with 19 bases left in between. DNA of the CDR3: TGTGCCAGCAGCTTACAGGGGACCATTGGGGAGGCCCAGTACTTC. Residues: CASSLQGTIGEAQYF.

In DNA, the CDR3 is TGTGCCAGCTCAGTAACAGGGGACAGTGGCTACACCTTC. Protein: CASSVTGDSGYTF. V and J are TRBV18 and TRBJ1-2, with 7 bases fitting TRBD1. CDR1 KGHSH and CDR2 LQKENI come from the germline V gene. V lost 5 bases and J lost 7; bases outside the gene matches: 7. The CDR3 loop spans 13 amino acids.

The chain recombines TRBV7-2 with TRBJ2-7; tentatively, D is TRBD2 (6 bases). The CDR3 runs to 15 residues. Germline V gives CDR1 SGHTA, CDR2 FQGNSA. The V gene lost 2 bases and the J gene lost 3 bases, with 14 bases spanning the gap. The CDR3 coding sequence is TGTGCCAGCAGCTTATTGGGGACTCCGAACTACGAGCAGTACTTC. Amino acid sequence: CASSLLGTPNYEQYF.

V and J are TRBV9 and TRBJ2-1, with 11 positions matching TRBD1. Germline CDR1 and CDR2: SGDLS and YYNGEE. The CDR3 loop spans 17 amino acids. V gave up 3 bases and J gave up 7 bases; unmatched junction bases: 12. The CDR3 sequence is CASSASSRDRGTNEQFF. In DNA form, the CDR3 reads TGTGCCAGCAGCGCTTCGAGCCGGGACAGGGGGACTAATGAGCAGTTCTTC. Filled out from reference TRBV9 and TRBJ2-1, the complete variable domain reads DSGVTQTPKHLITATGQRVTLRCSPRSGDLSVYWYQQSLDQGLQFLIQYYNGEERAKGNILERFSAQQFPDLHSELNLSSLELGDSALYFCASSASSRDRGTNEQFFGPGTRLTVL.